The clone carrying this T cell receptor beta chain was recorded at least ten times. The antigen remains undetermined. These data come from a study of response to subunit inactivated influenza vaccine. Findings of the study overall: Authors suggested each seasonal influenza vaccination recruits few new T cells.

TCRdb fed the RT-PCR reads into MiXCR, producing one record per CDR3 protein. The sample lists about 800,000 distinct CDR3 sequences, approximately 21% occurring once. The CDR3 extends over 14 amino acids. The V gene lost 0 bases and the J gene lost 2 bases, with 6 bases spanning the gap. Germline-derived CDR1 and CDR2 are MNHEY and SVGAGI. Sequences were derived from PBMCs from blood, sampled roughly 5 days after vaccination. This sequence was found in a man aged 45-60 years who received an inactivated influenza vaccine. The chain is built from TRBV6-5 and TRBJ2-3, with no clear D. CDR3: CASSYSWSTDTQYF. The CDR3 DNA reads as TGTGCCAGCAGTTACTCCTGGTCCACAGATACGCAGTATTTT.